This T cell receptor beta chain was identified during a study of beta chain features in type 1 diabetes. The sequenced template was cDNA made from the entire isolated RNA. The table came from immunoSEQ multiplex PCR; TCRdb's copy has only in-frame clones and leaves some out. The sample records around 400,000 clones, less than 15% being singletons. As to this clone: Its antigen is currently unknown.

The V gene lost 1 base and the J gene lost 4 bases, with 11 bases spanning the gap. The V gene's germline CDR1 is LNHNV and CDR2 YYDKDF (reference sequence). The CDR3 has 14 residues. Findings and caveats of the study: Reads derived from cDNA could over-represent cells showing high TCR expression. Patients' naive, central memory and regulatory TCRB repertoires appeared more alike than those of healthy donors. Insertions at VDJ junctions were less frequent in type 1 diabetes patients. These patients also deleted more nucleotides at the same junctions.

The sequence came from a woman under 30 in good health. The chain employs TRBV15 and TRBJ2-7, with D perhaps matching TRBD1 (6 bases). Source material: naive CD4+ T cells from blood. The CDR3 region is CATSRGGQPYEQYF. CDR3 DNA sequence: TGTGCCACCAGCAGAGGAGGACAGCCTTACGAGCAGTACTTC.